This paragraph covers one T cell receptor (beta chain) sequence. As yet, its antigen is unknown. Produced via immunoSEQ multiplex PCR; TCRdb's table is partial and in-frame only. The table has fewer than 75,000 clones, about 88% seen once. This CDR3 has 14 residues. Germline values: CDR1 GTSNPN, CDR2 SVGIG (reference sequence). The V gene lost 5 bases and the J gene lost 7 bases, with 18 bases spanning the gap. Each patient relapsed following autologous stem cell transplantation, and prior brentuximab vedotin exposure differed. This specimen comes from a study of PD-1 blockade in classical Hodgkin lymphoma. Study in general: A 3 mg/kg intravenous dose of nivolumab was received by patients every 2 weeks. The study's findings and limits: Reported baseline diversity: healthy donors highest, relapsed/refractory patients lowest. Later analyses included only patients treated at least 1 year post-ASCT.

This chain links TRBV30 with TRBJ2-1, with TRBD2 as a possible D gene (5 bases). This specimen was peripheral blood mononuclear cells (PBMCs), taken before the second cycle of nivolumab. The clonotype was recovered from a human donor with classical Hodgkin lymphoma. The CDR3 DNA follows: TGTGCCTGGCTATCACCGATAAGGGAGAATGAGCAGTTCTTC. Protein: CAWLSPIRENEQFF.